A selection of T cell receptor beta chains follows, all from one sample in a study of blood T cell repertoires in COVID-19. Data came from immunoSEQ multiplex PCR; TCRdb stores just in-frame clones and leaves some out. The sample comprises about 86,000 clones, about nine tenths of which are singletons, and roughly 1.1% rests with the top ten. Source material: peripheral blood. These receptors were collected from a human donor in a cohort sampled during active COVID-19. CDR3s include the opening cysteine and the closing phenylalanine or tryptophan.

V gene	CDR3 protein
TRBV19	CASSMGAPDVYAEQFF
TRBV7-9	CASSLVLEVLHYGYTF
TRBV28	CASSPNPGQGSTEAFF
TRBV27	CASSLQGPLSYEQYF
TRBV19	CASSRTAYYEQYF
TRBV9	CASSVGGSGSGNEQFF
TRBV27	CASSLKGEGYEQYF
TRBV11-3	CASSPTSWGQSYNEQFF
TRBV7-3	CASSLGPRHLTIGTLHF
TRBV27	CASKRKEQDTQYF
TRBV6-5	CASSYRGENIQYF
TRBV18	CASSRLMTGDTGELFF
TRBV27	CASSLYGTSGNNEQFF
TRBV7-9	CASSLDRDRGLGEQFF
TRBV5-4	CASSSFQTSVGEQYF
TRBV19	CASSFLSSSYEQYF
TRBV19	CASSIPFASGRVADTQYF
TRBV2	CASSARETSGRGCFF
TRBV28	CASSVTGQGGQKAFF
TRBV6-5	CASSYSTGGSYEQYF
TRBV24-1	CATSDPGPYEQYF
TRBV4-1	CASSQLSGNEQFF
TRBV19	CASSMMGQGINTGELFF
TRBV29-1	CSAKDTSYEQYF
TRBV7-9	CASSLALPNTEAFF
TRBV18	CASSPRKPSGNNEQFF
TRBV6-6	CASSLGLAGVGQETQYF
TRBV27	CASSFGQRERYNEQFF